These T cell receptor beta chains were read from a single sample in a study of cytomegalovirus exposure and HLA in healthy donors. Assay: immunoSEQ multiplex PCR; the TCRdb copy retains only in-frame clones and omits some. This table has approximately 230,000 clones, over 75% appearing once. The sequencing sample was made of PBMCs. These receptors came from a man aged 18 to 35 in good health and CMV-seropositive. Both conserved end residues are part of each CDR3. D genes are given only for firm matches. Clone size appears in some rows only: once, few, many, or a class for an expanded clone.

length,V,D,J,size,DNA,CDR3
13,TRBV2,-,TRBJ2-3,-,TGTGCCAGCAAAGCGGATAGCACAGATACGCAGTATTTT,CASKADSTDTQYF
14,TRBV9,TRBD1,TRBJ1-1,-,TGTGCCAGCAGCCCTGGACAGGGAGGCACTGAAGCTTTCTTT,CASSPGQGGTEAFF
13,TRBV19,-,TRBJ1-5,-,TGTGCCAGTAGTTGGGCGTGGGAACAGCCCCAGCATTTT,CASSWAWEQPQHF
16,TRBV9,TRBD2,TRBJ2-3,-,TGTGCCAGCAGCGTAGACGGCGGGAGGGCCGTAGATACGCAGTATTTT,CASSVDGGRAVDTQYF
13,TRBV6-1,TRBD1,TRBJ1-2,-,TGTGCCAGCAGATTGACAGGGGTCTATGGCTACACCTTC,CASRLTGVYGYTF
16,TRBV6-6,-,TRBJ1-5,few,TGTGCCAGCAGTCCGACGGATCCCTATAGCAATCAGCCCCAGCATTTT,CASSPTDPYSNQPQHF
17,TRBV14,TRBD1,TRBJ2-1,-,TGTGCCAGCAGCCTCCTTCCTGGGGGGACAGGGCACAATGAGCAGTTCTTC,CASSLLPGGTGHNEQFF
12,TRBV10-3,-,TRBJ1-2,few,TGTGCCATCAGTGATGTGGGAGGTGGCTACACCTTC,CAISDVGGGYTF
13,TRBV6-1,-,TRBJ2-2,-,TGTGCCAGCAGTGCGGGACCACCCGGGGAGCTGTTTTTT,CASSAGPPGELFF
17,TRBV18,-,TRBJ1-3,once,TGTGCCAGCTCACCACCGGGACTACCTACTTCTGGAAACACCATATATTTT,CASSPPGLPTSGNTIYF
15,TRBV27,-,TRBJ1-2,-,TGTGCCAGCAGTTTATCCCCGGGTTCTAACTATGGCTACACCTTC,CASSLSPGSNYGYTF
16,TRBV2,TRBD1,TRBJ2-2,-,TGTGCCAGCCAGGGAGACAGGGTAGCGAACACCGGGGAGCTGTTTTTT,CASQGDRVANTGELFF
13,TRBV18,TRBD1,TRBJ2-1,-,TGTGCCAGCTCGGGGACAGGGGGCAATGAGCAGTTCTTC,CASSGTGGNEQFF
14,TRBV5-1,-,TRBJ2-3,-,TGCGCCAGCAGCTTGACCAGGATCCCAGATACGCAGTATTTT,CASSLTRIPDTQYF
14,TRBV27,TRBD2,TRBJ2-7,-,TGTGCCAGCAGTGGAATAGCGGGGTCCTACGAGCAGTACTTC,CASSGIAGSYEQYF
14,TRBV19,-,TRBJ1-2,-,TGTGCCAGTAGTATCCCCCGACAGTACTATGGCTACACCTTC,CASSIPRQYYGYTF
16,TRBV6-1,-,TRBJ1-3,-,TGTGCCAGCAGTGAAGAGAAGGCCCGGCGAGGGCACACCATATATTTT,CASSEEKARRGHTIYF
14,TRBV6-5,TRBD1,TRBJ1-1,-,TGTGCCAGCAGCGGGACAGGACACAACACTGAAGCTTTCTTT,CASSGTGHNTEAFF
12,TRBV7-2,-,TRBJ2-3,-,TGTGCCAGCAGCTCTCGTATGGATACGCAGTATTTT,CASSSRMDTQYF
17,TRBV6-4,-,TRBJ1-3,-,TGTGCCAGCAGTGACCCAACGTGCAGGGTGCGGGGAAACACCATATATTTT,CASSDPTCRVRGNTIYF
15,TRBV25-1,-,TRBJ2-7,-,TGTGCCAGCAGTGAATGGGAAGGGACGGAAGACGAGCAGTACTTC,CASSEWEGTEDEQYF
15,TRBV10-3,TRBD2,TRBJ2-3,once,TGTGCCATCAGAGGTAGCGGGAGTGACACAGATACGCAGTATTTT,CAIRGSGSDTDTQYF
13,TRBV30,-,TRBJ2-7,many,TGTGCCTGGAGACGTAAAGAAGTTCCCGAGCAGTACTTC,CAWRRKEVPEQYF
12,TRBV6-5,-,TRBJ1-3,once,TGTGCCAGCCGGGGCTCTGGAAACACCATATATTTT,CASRGSGNTIYF
14,TRBV6-5,-,TRBJ1-2,-,TGTGCCAGCAGTCCGGGCAGGAGAACCTATGGCTACACCTTC,CASSPGRRTYGYTF
11,TRBV7-8,-,TRBJ1-2,-,TGTGCCAGCAGCCGGGGGTTGGGCTACACCTTC,CASSRGLGYTF
15,TRBV5-1,TRBD1,TRBJ1-1,-,TGCGCCAGCAGCTTGTTGACAGGGGTGAACACTGAAGCTTTCTTT,CASSLLTGVNTEAFF
15,TRBV5-4,TRBD1,TRBJ2-5,few,TGTGCCAGCAGCGACGCCGGGACAGGGGAAGAGACCCAGTACTTC,CASSDAGTGEETQYF
14,TRBV4-3,-,TRBJ2-7,-,TGCGCCAGCAGCCAAGATCCTAGAGCCTACGAGCAGTACTTC,CASSQDPRAYEQYF
17,TRBV7-9,-,TRBJ2-1,-,TGTGCCAGCAGCTTAGTCCGTGGCGTGAGCTCCTACAATGAGCAGTTCTTC,CASSLVRGVSSYNEQFF
13,TRBV6-6,TRBD2,TRBJ2-1,once,TGTGCCACCAAAGCGGGAGGAATCAATGAGCAGTTCTTC,CATKAGGINEQFF
14,TRBV6-1,-,TRBJ1-1,few,TGTGCCAGCTCGATCTGGGCCAAGAACACTGAAGCTTTCTTT,CASSIWAKNTEAFF
16,TRBV5-1,-,TRBJ2-3,-,TGCGCCAGCAGCTTGGCCATTGGGGGACGCAGGGATACGCAGTATTTT,CASSLAIGGRRDTQYF
14,TRBV9,TRBD1,TRBJ2-1,-,TGTGCCAGCAGCCGTTGGACAGGGGGAAATGAGCAGTTCTTC,CASSRWTGGNEQFF
17,TRBV9,TRBD2,TRBJ2-1,-,TGTGCCAGCAGCGTAGGAAGGACTAGCGGGCCTTACAATGAGCAGTTCTTC,CASSVGRTSGPYNEQFF
18,TRBV9,-,TRBJ2-3,-,TGTGCCAGCAGCGTAGGGAGTAGCGGCTGGTCTAGCACAGATACGCAGTATTTT,CASSVGSSGWSSTDTQYF
18,TRBV4-2,TRBD2,TRBJ2-1,once,TGTGCCAGCAGCCAAGACCCTCCCGGGACTAGCGGTTACAATGAGCAGTTCTTC,CASSQDPPGTSGYNEQFF
13,TRBV7-2,-,TRBJ2-7,-,TGTGCCAGCAGGTATAGCGGACAGAGCGAGCAGTACTTC,CASRYSGQSEQYF
15,TRBV9,TRBD1,TRBJ2-2,-,TGTGCCAGCAGCGTATTAGGGGGCGACACCGGGGAGCTGTTTTTT,CASSVLGGDTGELFF
15,TRBV4-2,TRBD1,TRBJ1-2,-,TGTGCCAGCAGCCAAGCCGGGACAGGGGACTATGGCTACACCTTC,CASSQAGTGDYGYTF
15,TRBV5-1,-,TRBJ2-1,-,TGCGCCAGCAGCCTACTAGCTCGGGTAGGAAATGAGCAGTTCTTC,CASSLLARVGNEQFF
14,TRBV30,TRBD2,TRBJ2-1,-,TGTGCCTGGAGTGTACGACTAGCGGGAGGTGAGCAGTTCTTC,CAWSVRLAGGEQFF
17,TRBV4-1,-,TRBJ2-5,once,TGCGCCAGCAGCCCAGACGGTGTCCGGGCGTACCAAGAGACCCAGTACTTC,CASSPDGVRAYQETQYF
10,TRBV9,-,TRBJ2-7,-,TGTGCCAGCAGCCGCCTTGGTTCTCGCTTC,CASSRLGSRF
14,TRBV6-1,TRBD1,TRBJ1-2,-,TGTGCCAGCAGCCACTTGGACAGGGCCTATGGCTACACCTTC,CASSHLDRAYGYTF
11,TRBV20-1,-,TRBJ2-5,-,TGCAGTGCAGGGGCGGGACTCAACCCCTACTTC,CSAGAGLNPYF
17,TRBV19,TRBD1,TRBJ2-7,-,TGTGCCAGTAGTAGGACCATCGGGCGACAGGGTACCTACGAGCAGTACTTC,CASSRTIGRQGTYEQYF
15,TRBV6-5,TRBD1,TRBJ2-2,-,TGTGCCAGCAGTCCACCGGGACAGGACTCCGGGGAGCTGTTTTTT,CASSPPGQDSGELFF
13,TRBV18,-,TRBJ2-7,once,TGTGCCAGCTCACCACCGGGACAAACAGAGCAGTACTTC,CASSPPGQTEQYF
14,TRBV7-9,-,TRBJ2-7,-,TGTGCCAGCAGCCACAGGGACCGATCCTACGAGCAGTACTTC,CASSHRDRSYEQYF
13,TRBV5-8,-,TRBJ2-7,-,TGTGCCAGCAGCTTGGAAGGTTACTACGAGCAGTACTTC,CASSLEGYYEQYF
15,TRBV10-3,-,TRBJ1-4,-,TGTGCCATCAGTGTCAGAAATGACGCTAATGAAAAACTGTTTTTT,CAISVRNDANEKLFF
13,TRBV6-5,-,TRBJ2-7,-,TGTGCCAGCAGCCCTAGTGGGAGGTCCGAGCAGTACTTC,CASSPSGRSEQYF
15,TRBV19,-,TRBJ1-2,-,TGTGCCAGTATAGGGGCAGGGGAGGTGGGCTATGGCTACACCTTC,CASIGAGEVGYGYTF
14,TRBV7-9,-,TRBJ2-7,-,TGTGCCAGCAGCTTAGAGGGCTCTCCCTACGAGCAGTACTTC,CASSLEGSPYEQYF
12,TRBV6-1,-,TRBJ1-2,-,TGTGCCAGCAGTGGGGAGACGGTAGGCTACACCTTC,CASSGETVGYTF
14,TRBV5-1,TRBD1,TRBJ1-2,-,TGCGCCAGCAGCACGGGACAGGGTCTAGGTGGCTACACCTTC,CASSTGQGLGGYTF
15,TRBV4-3,-,TRBJ1-4,-,TGCGCCAGCAGCCAAGGGAGGGACGGGGGGGAAAAACTGTTTTTT,CASSQGRDGGEKLFF
13,TRBV25-1,-,TRBJ2-7,once,TGTGCCAGCAGCCGTGCCCTCTCCTACGAGCAGTACTTC,CASSRALSYEQYF